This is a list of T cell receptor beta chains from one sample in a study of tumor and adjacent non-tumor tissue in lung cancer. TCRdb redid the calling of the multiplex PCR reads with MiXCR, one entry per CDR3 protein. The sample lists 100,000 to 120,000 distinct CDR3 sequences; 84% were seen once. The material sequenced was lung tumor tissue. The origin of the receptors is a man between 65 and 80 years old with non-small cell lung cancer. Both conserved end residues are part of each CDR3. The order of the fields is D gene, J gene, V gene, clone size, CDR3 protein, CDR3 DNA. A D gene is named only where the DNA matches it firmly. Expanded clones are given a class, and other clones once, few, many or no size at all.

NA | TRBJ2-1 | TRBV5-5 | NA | CARSLAGYNEQFF | TGCGCCAGGAGCTTGGCCGGTTACAATGAGCAGTTCTTC
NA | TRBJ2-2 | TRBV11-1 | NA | CASSRRTGELFF | TGTGCCAGCAGCCGGAGGACCGGGGAGCTGTTTTTT
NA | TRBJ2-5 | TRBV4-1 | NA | CANSQQWGLETQYF | TGCGCCAACAGCCAACAGTGGGGGCTAGAGACCCAATACTTT
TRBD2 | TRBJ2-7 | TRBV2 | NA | CASSGTSGREYEQYF | TGTGCCAGCAGCGGGACTAGCGGGAGGGAGTACGAGCAGTACTTC
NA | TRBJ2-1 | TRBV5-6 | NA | CASSTRAGKQFF | TGTGCCAGCAGCACTAGGGCAGGTAAGCAGTTCTTC
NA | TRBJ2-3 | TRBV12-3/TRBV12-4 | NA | CASSPYPETDTQYF | TGTGCCAGCAGTCCCTATCCGGAGACAGATACGCAGTATTTT
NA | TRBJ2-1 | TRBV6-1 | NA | CASRDNIYNEQFF | TGTGCCAGCAGGGACAATATCTACAATGAGCAGTTCTTT
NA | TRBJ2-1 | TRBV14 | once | CASNQVREGEHFF | TGTGCCAGCAACCAAGTGCGTGAGGGTGAGCACTTCTTC
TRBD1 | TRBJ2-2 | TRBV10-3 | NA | CAISGVDRGTRELFF | TGTGCCATCAGTGGGGTCGACAGGGGCACCCGGGAGCTGTTTTTT
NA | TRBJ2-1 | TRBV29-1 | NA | CSAVGRGTNTEQCF | NA
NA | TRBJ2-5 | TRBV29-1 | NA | CSVESVAETQYF | TGCAGCGTTGAGTCTGTTGCGGAGACCCAGTACTTC
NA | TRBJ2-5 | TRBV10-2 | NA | CVTQGSATRGGETQYF | TGCGTCACCCAGGGAAGTGCAACGAGGGGTGGTGAGACCCAGTACTTC
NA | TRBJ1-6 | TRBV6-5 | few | CASSYSAEGHSPLHF | TGTGCCAGCAGTTACTCGGCCGAAGGGCATTCACCCCTCCACTTT
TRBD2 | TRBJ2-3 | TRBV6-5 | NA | CDSRDPGLAGRDTQYF | TGTGACAGCAGGGACCCGGGACTAGCGGGACGAGATACGCAGTATTTT
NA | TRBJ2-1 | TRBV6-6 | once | CAGSYFPDEQFF | TGTGCCGGCAGTTACTTTCCGGACGAGCAGTTCTTC